These 25 T cell receptor beta chains share one sample of origin, sequenced in a study of shared clonotypes between healthy human individuals. Sequencing was performed with immunoSEQ multiplex PCR; in TCRdb, only in-frame clones are kept and a portion is missing. The table records some 2.4 million clones, 93% of them present only once. Sample: naive CD4+ T cells from PBMCs. Specified subset: CD45RA+ positively selected. These receptors were obtained from a man aged 18 to 35 in good health. Some clones in this sample may be carry-over from other donors' samples.

The CDR3 bases are TGTGCCAGCAGCTTAACTAGCGGGAGGAACTACGAGCAGTACTTC. Protein product: CASSLTSGRNYEQYF. V and J are TRBV11-3 and TRBJ2-7; TRBD2 aligns across 12 bases. The germline V gene encodes CDR1 SGHNT and CDR2 YENEEA. The CDR3 totals 15 residues. The junction had 2 bases not matched to a gene; V was cut back by 2 bases and J by 3 bases.

As for this clone: Relative to the germline gene, one junction end is altered; a read error may explain this. The chain uses TRBV7-9 and TRBJ2-1; 8 bases fit TRBD2. Germline CDR1 is SEHNR and CDR2 is FQNEAQ (reference sequence). The CDR3 sequence is 14 residues long. The CDR3 nucleotides are TGTGCCAGCAGCGAGAGCGGGAGCTACAATGAGCGGTTCTTC. It encodes CASSESGSYNERFF.

The genes are TRBV7-3 and TRBJ2-5, with D perhaps TRBD1 (6 bases). V was trimmed by 1 base and J by 4 bases, leaving 19 bases between them. There are 17 residues in the CDR3. Germline V gene sequence: CDR1 SGHTA, CDR2 FQGTGA. CDR3 sequence: CASSLIFRSLGGETQYF. The CDR3 DNA is TGTGCCAGCAGCTTAATTTTCCGGTCGTTAGGGGGAGAGACCCAGTACTTC.

In the case of this clone: Other DNA sequences in the sample encode the same CDR3. CDR3 nucleotides: TGTGCCAGCACTCGGGACCGCGACTCCTACGAGCAGTACTTC. This encodes CASTRDRDSYEQYF. The chain couples TRBV27 to TRBJ2-7; D tentatively reads TRBD1 or TRBD2 (5 bases each). The CDR3 length is 14 residues. The germline V gene encodes CDR1 MNHEY and CDR2 SMNVEV (reference sequence). The V end lost 7 bases, the J end lost 0 bases, and 13 bases lay between the germline ends.

The CDR3 DNA follows: TGTGCCAGCAACCGGGGGAGCCAAGAGACCCAGTACTTC. Translating it yields CASNRGSQETQYF. The chain couples TRBV7-9 to TRBJ2-5; D possibly corresponds to TRBD2 (6 bases). Deletions cut 7 bases from V and 1 base from J, with 10 bases between. The V gene's germline CDR1 is SEHNR and CDR2 FQNEAQ (reference sequence). The CDR3 consists of 13 residues.

Remarks on this clone: Other DNA sequences in this sample translate to the same CDR3. J is TRBJ1-2 and V is TRBV30; 8 positions match TRBD1. The CDR3 consists of 15 residues. Per germline, CDR1 GTSNPN and CDR2 SVGIG (reference sequence). V dropped 2 bases and J dropped 1; count of bases not matched to a gene: 6. The CDR3 DNA sequence: TGTGCCTGGAGTCGTGGACAGGGACTTAACTATGGCTACACCTTC. This gives the protein CAWSRGQGLNYGYTF.

This clone was observed once. Other DNA sequences in this specimen translate into the identical CDR3. The gene calls are TRBV28 and TRBJ1-5, with 8 bases that match TRBD1. The CDR3 is 16 residues long. V was pared by 3 bases and J by 0 bases, with 4 bases of the junction left unmatched. The germline CDR1 and CDR2 sequences are MDHEN and SYDVKM. The CDR3, as DNA: TGTGCCAGCAGTTTCCAAGGACAGGGTAGCAATCAGCCCCAGCATTTT. It is translated as CASSFQGQGSNQPQHF. The full variable domain, in which reference TRBV28 and TRBJ1-5 provide the parts outside the CDR3, is DVKVTQSSRYLVKRTGEKVFLECVQDMDHENMFWYRQDPGLGLRLIYFSYDVKMKEKGDIPEGYSVSREKKERFSLILESASTNQTSMYLCASSFQGQGSNQPQHFGDGTRLSIL.

The CDR3 DNA reads as TGCGCCAGCAGCTTGGGGGGACAGGGTACAACTAATGAAAAACTGTTTTTT. Protein product: CASSLGGQGTTNEKLFF. The genes are TRBV5-1 and TRBJ1-4; TRBD1 agrees at 9 bases. The V and J ends lost 0 bases and 0 bases, in that order; junction bases with no gene match: 3. This CDR3 contains 17 residues. The germline V gene encodes CDR1 SGHRS and CDR2 YFSETQ.

The chain recombines TRBV5-4 with TRBJ2-1; D gene unclear. V dropped 4 bases and J dropped 6 bases, with 11 bases sitting between them. The CDR3 is 13 amino acids. Germline CDR1 SGHNT, CDR2 YYREEE (reference sequence). CDR3 DNA sequence: TGTGCCAGCAGCCCAAACAGACTCAATGAGCAGTTCTTC. It specifies CASSPNRLNEQFF.

The CDR3 is CASSLSRTLARNTGELFF. The CDR3 coding sequence is TGTGCCAGCAGTTTATCAAGGACGCTAGCGAGGAACACCGGGGAGCTGTTTTTT. This chain connects TRBV27 to TRBJ2-2; perhaps TRBD2 as D (6 bases). The CDR3 totals 18 residues. CDR1 is MNHEY and CDR2 is SMNVEV in the germline V gene (reference sequence). V was shortened by 0 bases and J by 1 base, with 15 bases between the two germline ends.

J is TRBJ2-2 and V is TRBV5-1; D unresolved. Between the trimmed V and J ends, which lost 0 bases and 8 bases, there was a span of 8 bases. The CDR3 has 13 residues. Germline assignment: CDR1 SGHRS and CDR2 YFSETQ. CDR3 in DNA: TGCGCCAGCAGCTTGGGTGACCCGGGGGAGCTGTTTTTT. Its translation: CASSLGDPGELFF.

Remarks on this clone: The same CDR3 also results from other DNA sequences found in this sample. This rearrangement joins TRBV28 to TRBJ1-2, with D perhaps matching TRBD1 (5 bases). The ends were cut back, 6 bases at V and 4 bases at J, with 12 bases in the middle. This CDR3 comprises 13 residues. The germline V gene has CDR1 MDHEN and CDR2 SYDVKM. In DNA form, the CDR3 reads TGTGCCAGCAGCTCAGGGCGAGGCTATGGCTACACCTTC. It encodes CASSSGRGYGYTF.

This chain links TRBV28 with TRBJ2-7; D is ambiguous. V lost 2 bases, J lost 1 base, and 12 bases lay in between. Germline assignment: CDR1 MDHEN and CDR2 SYDVKM. This CDR3 is 15 amino acids long. For the CDR3, the DNA is TGTGCCAGCAGTTTAGTGCCAGGCTCATCCTACGAGCAGTACTTC. Protein: CASSLVPGSSYEQYF.

The V call is TRBV27, the J call TRBJ2-2; D gene unclear. CDR3 size: 14 residues. V lost 5 bases, J lost 1 base, and 8 bases lay in between. Germline V gene lookup returns CDR1 MNHEY and CDR2 SMNVEV (reference sequence). The CDR3 nucleotides are TGTGCCAGCAGTCGGAGCGTGAACACCGGGGAGCTGTTTTTT. Protein: CASSRSVNTGELFF.

The chain uses TRBV5-1 and TRBJ2-5; weak D call: TRBD2 (5 bases). The germline gives CDR1 SGHRS, CDR2 YFSETQ. Trimming cost V 5 bases and J 1 base, with 12 bases left between them. This CDR3 has 14 residues. CDR3 region: CASSSREFQETQYF. DNA of the CDR3: TGCGCCAGCAGTTCCCGGGAATTCCAAGAGACCCAGTACTTC.

This CDR3 reads CASSLVFLPSGSLNEQFF. As DNA, the CDR3 is TGTGCCAGCAGCTTAGTCTTCTTGCCTAGCGGGAGTCTTAATGAGCAGTTCTTC. The V and J genes are TRBV11-2 and TRBJ2-1; 10 positions agree with TRBD2. CDR3 length: 18 amino acids. The V and J ends lost 1 base and 7 bases, in that order; junction bases with no gene match: 13. Germline CDR1 and CDR2: SGHAT and FQNNGV.

The CDR3 coding sequence is TGCGCCAGCAGCCTCCGGGACACGGTAGGGCGGGAAGCTTTCTTT. It encodes CASSLRDTVGREAFF. The rearrangement joins TRBV5-1 to TRBJ1-1, with a tentative D call TRBD1 (6 bases). V lost 4 bases to trimming and J lost 8 bases, with 21 bases between them. The CDR3 is made up of 15 amino acids. Germline-derived CDR1 and CDR2 are SGHRS and YFSETQ.

V gene TRBV29-1 combines with J gene TRBJ2-1; D unclear. From germline, CDR1 is SQVTM and CDR2 ANQGSEA. The length of the CDR3 is 11 residues. V lost 8 bases and J 9 bases, leaving 14 bases between the germline ends. In DNA form, the CDR3 reads TGCAGCCTACTCTCCCTCGGTGAGCAGTTCTTC. Its protein product is CSLLSLGEQFF.

This chain uses TRBV7-3 with TRBJ2-3, with D perhaps TRBD1 (6 bases). CDR1 is SGHTA, CDR2 FQGTGA, per germline. The CDR3 covers 14 residues. Trimming cost V 5 bases and J 2 bases, with 11 bases left between them. The CDR3 region has the DNA TGTGCCAGCAGCCATGGACAGAACACAGATACGCAGTATTTT. Translated: CASSHGQNTDTQYF.

Only a few counts were recorded for this clone. The rearrangement joins TRBV27 to TRBJ1-5; D unresolved. With 8 bases removed from V and 2 bases from J, the gap between germline ends came to 16 bases. Germline CDR1 is MNHEY and CDR2 is SMNVEV (reference sequence). This CDR3 comprises 15 residues. The CDR3 DNA reads as TGTGCCAGCGGGTTATGGCCTACGGGCAATCAGCCCCAGCATTTT. It translates to CASGLWPTGNQPQHF.

Note on this clone: Additional DNA sequences in this sample encode the identical CDR3. The chain couples TRBV5-1 to TRBJ2-7; possible D gene TRBD2, 6 bases. CDR3 length equals 14 residues. Looked up from germline, CDR1 is SGHRS and CDR2 is YFSETQ. The ends were cut back, 1 base at V and 3 bases at J, with 11 bases in the middle. The CDR3 region has the DNA TGCGCCAGCAGCTTGAGCGGGCTGGGCTACGAGCAGTACTTC. Translation: CASSLSGLGYEQYF.

The J gene is TRBJ2-1, the V gene TRBV16, with 8 bases fitting TRBD2. J gave up 5 bases and V 3 bases, and 6 bases lay outside the gene matches. The CDR3 runs to 15 residues. Germline CDR1 is KGHSY and CDR2 is FQNENV. The CDR3: CASSQFAGGNNEQFF. The CDR3 nucleotides read TGTGCCAGCAGCCAGTTTGCGGGGGGAAACAATGAGCAGTTCTTC.

As to this clone: Different DNA sequences within this sample yield the same CDR3. This rearrangement joins TRBV6-5 to TRBJ1-2, with no clear D. Germline V lookup: CDR1 MNHEY, CDR2 SVGAGI. The CDR3 runs to 13 residues. V lost 4 bases and J 2 bases, leaving 8 bases between the germline ends. CDR3 amino acids: CASSSRENYGYTF. CDR3 DNA: TGTGCCAGCAGTTCAAGGGAGAACTATGGCTACACCTTC.

This clone occurred once. The V call is TRBV30, the J call TRBJ2-7; tentative D call: TRBD2 (6 bases). The CDR3 has 13 residues. CDR1 GTSNPN and CDR2 SVGIG come from the germline V gene (reference sequence). V was trimmed by 5 bases and J by 5 bases, leaving 16 bases between them. The CDR3 region is CAWARLWGDEQYF. The CDR3 nucleotides are TGTGCCTGGGCAAGATTATGGGGGGACGAGCAGTACTTC. The whole variable domain, remainder taken from reference TRBV30 and TRBJ2-7, is SQTIHQWPATLVQPVGSPLSLECTVEGTSNPNLYWYRQAAGRGLQLLFYSVGIGQISSEVPQNLSASRPQDRQFILSSKKLLLSDSGFYLCAWARLWGDEQYFGPGTRLTVT.

V and J are TRBV7-3 and TRBJ2-5; D unresolved. Germline V gene data show CDR1 as SGHTA and CDR2 as FQGTGA. The V gene lost 5 bases and the J gene lost 4 bases, with 11 bases spanning the gap. This CDR3 spans 13 amino acids. This CDR3 reads CASSPVPGETQYF. The CDR3 region has the DNA TGTGCCAGCAGCCCCGTCCCTGGAGAGACCCAGTACTTC.